This TCR beta chain originates from a study of blood T cell repertoires in COVID-19. Study overall: COVID-19 samples from acute and convalescent phases originated in the United States, Italy and Spain.

How the authors handled the data: From reference gene primer amplification, estimates of nucleated cell counts were derived. Repertoires were generated with immunoSEQ multiplex PCR, while TCRdb's copy carries only in-frame clones and drops some. That table furnishes V, J and clone size, whereas the DNA furnished D and trimming. The sample carries about 140,000 clones, about 87% recorded once. Those enrolled in Seattle joined during active infection and were followed longitudinally afterward. The V gene lost 3 bases and the J gene lost 2 bases, with 7 bases spanning the gap. This CDR3 comprises 14 residues. Germline V gene lookup returns CDR1 SGHAT and CDR2 FQNNGV.

This clonotype was sampled from a human donor with COVID-19, enrolled during active disease. The donor label of this sample is uncertain. This rearrangement joins TRBV11-2 to TRBJ1-4, with D possibly being TRBD1 (5 bases). What was sequenced was peripheral blood. The CDR3 sequence is CASSFGATNEKLFF. Written as DNA, the CDR3 is TGTGCCAGCAGCTTTGGGGCGACTAATGAAAAACTGTTTTTT.